A single sample gave rise to the 12 T cell receptor beta chains below, sequenced in a study of T cells in Graves' hyperthyroidism and ophthalmopathy. Amplified TCR beta CDR3 regions derived from RNA transcripts. First-round RT-PCR of the TCR CDR3 relied on the HTBI primer set. In TCRdb, the multiplex PCR reads were re-called with MiXCR into one record per CDR3 protein. The sample lists 650,000 to 800,000 distinct CDR3 sequences; 45% were seen once. What was sequenced was peripheral blood or thyroid tissue (not recorded which). Every receptor here comes from an adult man with Graves' disease, either hyperthyroidism or ophthalmopathy (not recorded which).

This chain connects TRBV2 to TRBJ2-7, with 9 positions matching TRBD1. Germline CDR1 SNHLY, CDR2 FYNNEI. V shed 2 bases and J 2 bases; nucleotides not matched to a gene: 4. The CDR3 spans 15 residues. CDR3 protein: CASSEIGTGPYEQYF. CDR3 bases: TGTGCCAGCAGTGAAATTGGGACAGGGCCCTACGAGCAGTACTTC.

This clonotype appeared a few times. The rearrangement uses TRBV7-9 and TRBJ2-7, with 9 bases matching TRBD2. The germline CDR1 and CDR2 sequences are SEHNR and FQNEAQ (reference sequence). The CDR3 runs 16 residues. V trimming: 4 bases; J trimming: 1 base; junction bases outside the gene matches: 8. The CDR3 region is CASSSGVTSGSYEQYF. The CDR3 coding sequence is TGTGCCAGCAGCTCCGGCGTGACTAGCGGTTCCTACGAGCAGTACTTC.

A remark on this clonotype: A much larger clone lies one base from this, so it may be a read error. The chain carries TRBV10-3 and TRBJ2-5; D remains unclear. Germline V gene data show CDR1 as ENHRY and CDR2 as SYGVKD. Trimming left V 0 bases short and J 7 bases short, with 6 bases between. The CDR3 extends over 12 amino acids. CDR3 sequence reads: CAISESTGTQYF. The CDR3 DNA follows: TGTGCCATCAGTGAGTCGACGGGGACCCAGTACTTC.

The table lists this clonotype with a few counts. V is TRBV10-3 and J is TRBJ1-2, with D tentatively TRBD1 (6 bases). The germline V and J ends were trimmed by 4 bases and 2 bases, with 11 bases remaining between them. This CDR3 is built from 14 residues. Germline CDR1 and CDR2: ENHRY and SYGVKD. DNA for the CDR3: TGTGCCATCAGTGTTCTGGGGGCAAACTATGGCTACACCTTC. It is translated as CAISVLGANYGYTF.

This chain uses TRBV7-9 with TRBJ2-7; 9 bases agree with TRBD2. The CDR3 extends over 15 amino acids. V gave up 1 base and J gave up 5 bases; unmatched junction bases: 6. Germline V gene lookup returns CDR1 SEHNR and CDR2 FQNEAQ (reference sequence). CDR3 nucleotides: TGTGCCAGCAGCTTAGGTAGCGGGAGTACCAACGAGCAGTACTTC. This sequence encodes CASSLGSGSTNEQYF.

The CDR3 nucleotides read TGCAGTGCTGCCGGGACAGGGGGGCATCAGCCCCAGCATTTT. It specifies CSAAGTGGHQPQHF. The chain uses TRBV20-1 and TRBJ1-5; TRBD1 matches 11 bases. Trimming at V came to 5 bases and at J to 5 bases, leaving 5 bases not matched to a gene. Germline V gene sequence: CDR1 DFQATT, CDR2 SNEGSKA (reference sequence). The CDR3 length is 14 residues.

This chain links TRBV5-1 with TRBJ2-7, with D unclear. Trimming took 5 bases from V and 2 from J, leaving 11 bases between them. Per germline, CDR1 SGHRS and CDR2 YFSETQ. The CDR3 extends over 13 amino acids. CDR3 sequence reads: CASRVGPTYEQYF. The CDR3 DNA is TGCGCCAGCAGGGTTGGGCCTACCTACGAGCAGTACTTC.

This clonotype was detected ten times or more. The rearrangement uses TRBV7-2 and TRBJ1-1; D not resolved. V shed 3 bases and J shed 8 bases, with 13 bases lying between them. The CDR3 has 13 amino acids. CDR1 and CDR2 from the germline V gene are SGHTA and FQGNSA. The chain's CDR3 is CASSFVVDQEAFF. As DNA, the CDR3 is TGTGCCAGCAGCTTTGTTGTAGACCAAGAAGCTTTCTTT.

Turning to this clonotype: This could be a read error, since a much larger clone is one nucleotide away. The chain employs TRBV24-1 and TRBJ1-1; D is ambiguous. In germline, CDR1 is KGHDR, CDR2 SFDVKD. This CDR3 contains 14 residues. The CDR3 nucleotides are TGTGCCGCCAGTGATTCCCTACTTGGCGAAGGAGCTTTCTTT. This gives the protein CAASDSLLGEGAFF.

In the case of this clonotype: This may come from a read error, since a much larger clone is one base off. CDR3 coding DNA: TGTGCCAGCAGCTCTGGGACCGACTCTAATGAAAAACTGTTTTTT. This translates into CASSSGTDSNEKLFF. The genes are TRBV7-8 and TRBJ1-4; TRBD1 might be the D (5 bases). V shed 4 bases and J shed 3 bases, with 12 bases lying between them. CDR1 is SGHVS, CDR2 FQNEAQ, per germline. CDR3 size: 15 residues.

In regard to this clonotype: A much bigger clone sits one base away, suggesting this may be a read error. The chain carries TRBV6-1 and TRBJ2-5; 8 bases fit TRBD1. Trimming took 2 bases from V and 4 from J; bases not matched to a gene: 3. The germline V gene has CDR1 MNHNS and CDR2 SASEGT. This CDR3 comprises 14 residues. CDR3 DNA sequence: TGTGCCAGCAGTGAATTCGGACAGGGAGAGACCCAGTACTTC. Protein product: CASSEFGQGETQYF.

V is TRBV7-9 and J is TRBJ2-7; a weak D match, TRBD1 (5 bases). The last part of the DNA fits TRBJ2-1 better; the J call may be wrong. The CDR3 runs to 13 residues. Germline assignment: CDR1 SEHNR and CDR2 FQNEAQ (reference sequence). The CDR3 here is CASTRNVGDEQFF. For the CDR3, the DNA is TGTGCCAGCACCCGCAATGTAGGGGATGAGCAGTTCTTC.